The text below deals with one T cell receptor (beta chain). Its antigen is unknown. This sample was included in a study of CD8+ T cells in alopecia areata. Points from the study as a whole: Mice showed TCR sharing more clearly than patients did, possibly owing to HLA.

Specified treatment: oral pan-JAK inhibitor, 5-10 mg twice daily. Samples from alopecia areata patients were lesional scalp punch biopsies and peripheral blood. As the sequencing template, cDNA was produced by extracting RNA and reverse transcribing it. TCRdb's table, derived via immunoSEQ multiplex PCR, lists solely in-frame clones and lacks some. This table holds fewer than 250,000 clones, 55% to 70% found once. Trimming removed 3 bases at V and 6 bases at J, with 10 bases between. This CDR3 is 13 amino acids long. The germline V gene encodes CDR1 SNHLY and CDR2 FYNNEI. This TCR was recovered from a human donor with alopecia areata. This sequence joins TRBV2 and TRBJ2-3; no clear D gene. Sequences were derived from CD4+ T cells sorted from blood, sampled at week 4, from a patient treated with tofacitinib. CDR3 residues: CASSDFVADTQYF. CDR3 nucleotide sequence: TGTGCCAGCAGTGACTTCGTCGCGGATACGCAGTATTTT.